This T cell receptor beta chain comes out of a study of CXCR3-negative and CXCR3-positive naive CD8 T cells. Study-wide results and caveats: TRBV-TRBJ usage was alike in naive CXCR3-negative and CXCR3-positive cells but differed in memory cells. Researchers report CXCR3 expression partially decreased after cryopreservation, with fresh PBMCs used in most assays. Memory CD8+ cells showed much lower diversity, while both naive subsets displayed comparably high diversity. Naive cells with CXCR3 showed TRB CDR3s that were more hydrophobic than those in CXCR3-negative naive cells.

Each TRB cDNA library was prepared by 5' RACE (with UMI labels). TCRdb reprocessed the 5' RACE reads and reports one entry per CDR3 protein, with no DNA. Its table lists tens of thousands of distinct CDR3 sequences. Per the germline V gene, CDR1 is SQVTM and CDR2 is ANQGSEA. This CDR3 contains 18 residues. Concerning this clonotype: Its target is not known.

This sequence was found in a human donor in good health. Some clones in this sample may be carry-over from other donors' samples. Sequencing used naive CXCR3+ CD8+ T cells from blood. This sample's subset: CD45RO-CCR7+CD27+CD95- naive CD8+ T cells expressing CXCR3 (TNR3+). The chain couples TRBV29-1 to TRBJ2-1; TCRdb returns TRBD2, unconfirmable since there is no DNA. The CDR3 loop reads CSAEGEALAGVSYNEQFF.